Described below is a single T cell receptor (beta chain) sequence and its context. This CDR3 comprises 13 residues. The V and J ends lost 5 bases and 3 bases respectively, with 10 bases between them. Germline V gene lookup returns CDR1 SQVTM and CDR2 ANQGSEA. CDR3-region Arm-PCR and iRepertoire HTBI primers produced the TCR beta libraries. TCRdb re-analysed the multiplex PCR reads in MiXCR, keeping a single row per CDR3 protein. The repertoire consists of 440,000 or so distinct CDR3 sequences, with just under 15% occurring once and the leading ten covering 16%. The data were obtained in a study of regulatory T cells in long-lasting Graves disease. Described time point: newly diagnosed GD, antithyroid drugs for less than 3 months. RNA isolated from PBMCs was used to make the TCR library. Into tubes containing EDTA, about 10 milliliters of peripheral blood were drawn. The sample was also linked to a second study, of T cells in Graves' hyperthyroidism and ophthalmopathy. That report adds: Thyroid ultrasound and orbital computed tomography, with clinical symptoms and serum thyroxine and TRAb, informed diagnoses.

This TCR was sampled from a woman aged 25 to 39 with Graves disease. V and J are TRBV29-1 and TRBJ1-4; D gene uncertain. Sequenced material: peripheral blood mononuclear cells (PBMCs), taken at new diagnosis, from a patient treated with antithyroid drugs. This CDR3 reads CSVKDGANEKLFF. In DNA, the CDR3 is TGCAGCGTTAAGGACGGGGCTAATGAAAAACTGTTTTTT.